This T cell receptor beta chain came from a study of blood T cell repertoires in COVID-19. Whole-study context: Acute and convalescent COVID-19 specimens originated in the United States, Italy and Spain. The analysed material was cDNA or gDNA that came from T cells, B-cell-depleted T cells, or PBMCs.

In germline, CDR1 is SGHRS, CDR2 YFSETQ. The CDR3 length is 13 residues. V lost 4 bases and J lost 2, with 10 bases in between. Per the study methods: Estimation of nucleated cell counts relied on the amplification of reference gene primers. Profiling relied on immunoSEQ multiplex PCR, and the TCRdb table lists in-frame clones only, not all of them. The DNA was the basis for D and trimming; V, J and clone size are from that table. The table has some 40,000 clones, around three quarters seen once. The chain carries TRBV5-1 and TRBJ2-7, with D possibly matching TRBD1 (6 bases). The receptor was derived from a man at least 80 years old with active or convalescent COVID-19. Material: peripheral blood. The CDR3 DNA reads TGCGCCAGCAGCAACCGGGACACCTACGAGCAGTACTTC. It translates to CASSNRDTYEQYF. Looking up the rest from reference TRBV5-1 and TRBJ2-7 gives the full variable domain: KAGVTQTPRYLIKTRGQQVTLSCSPISGHRSVSWYQQTPGQGLQFLFEYFSETQRNKGNFPGRFSGRQFSNSRSEMNVSTLELGDSALYLCASSNRDTYEQYFGPGTRLTVT.